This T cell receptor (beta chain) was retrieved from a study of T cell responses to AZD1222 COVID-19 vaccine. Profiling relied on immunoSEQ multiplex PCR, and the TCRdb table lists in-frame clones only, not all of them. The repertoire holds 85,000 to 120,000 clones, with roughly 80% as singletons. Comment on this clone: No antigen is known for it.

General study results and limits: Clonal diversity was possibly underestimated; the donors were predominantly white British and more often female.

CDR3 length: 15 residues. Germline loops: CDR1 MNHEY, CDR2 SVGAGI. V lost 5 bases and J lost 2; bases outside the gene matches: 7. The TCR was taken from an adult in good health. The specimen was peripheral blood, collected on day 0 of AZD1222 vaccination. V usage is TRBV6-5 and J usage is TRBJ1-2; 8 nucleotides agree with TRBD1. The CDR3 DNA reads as TGTGCCAGCAGTACCGCAGGGGGCACCAACTATGGCTACACCTTC. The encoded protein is CASSTAGGTNYGYTF.